A single sample gave rise to the 7 T cell receptor beta chains below, sequenced in a study of cytomegalovirus exposure and HLA in healthy donors. The assay was immunoSEQ multiplex PCR, and TCRdb's table has in-frame clones only and misses some. In the table there are 200,000 to 250,000 clones, roughly 84% of which are singletons. Sequencing used PBMCs. The receptors shown here come from a young woman in good health and CMV-seropositive.

V gene TRBV7-9 combines with J gene TRBJ1-1; D is unresolved. The germline V and J ends were trimmed by 0 bases and 5 bases, with 4 bases remaining between them. Germline values: CDR1 SEHNR, CDR2 FQNEAQ (reference sequence). CDR3 size: 12 residues. The CDR3 DNA is TGTGCCAGCAGCTTAGCTGGAACTGAAGCTTTCTTT. The encoded protein is CASSLAGTEAFF.

This chain connects TRBV6-1 to TRBJ2-1, with unresolved D. CDR3 length: 16 amino acids. The germline V and J ends were trimmed by 1 base and 4 bases, with 14 bases remaining between them. CDR1 is MNHNS and CDR2 is SASEGT in the germline V gene. CDR3 nucleotides: TGTGCCAGCAGTGAAGGATGGCAGGCCTTTTACAATGAGCAGTTCTTC. It specifies CASSEGWQAFYNEQFF.

The V and J genes are TRBV12-5 and TRBJ2-1; no clear D. CDR1 and CDR2 from the germline V gene are LGHNT and FRNRAP. The CDR3 sequence is 14 residues long. Trimming took off 3 bases at V and 8 bases at J, with 14 bases between the two ends. CDR3 DNA: TGTGCTAGTGGTTTCGGCGGCGAAAGGGATGAGCAGTTCTTC. Translating it yields CASGFGGERDEQFF.

The chain uses TRBV27 and TRBJ2-1; maybe TRBD2 (8 bases). Germline CDR1 reads MNHEY; CDR2 reads SMNVEV (reference sequence). CDR3 length equals 15 residues. Between the trimmed V and J ends, which lost 11 bases and 0 bases, there was a span of 17 bases. CDR3 sequence (DNA): TGTGCCGCTAGGGGGCTAGCGGGCTCCTACAATGAGCAGTTCTTC. Its translation is CAARGLAGSYNEQFF.

CDR3 region: CSVEGGVQELSYEQYF. The CDR3 nucleotides are TGCAGCGTTGAGGGCGGAGTACAGGAACTCTCCTACGAGCAGTACTTC. This chain connects TRBV29-1 to TRBJ2-7; D is perhaps TRBD1 (5 bases). CDR1 and CDR2 from the germline V gene are SQVTM and ANQGSEA. Trimming took 3 bases from V and 0 from J, leaving 18 bases between them. This CDR3 contains 16 residues.

The chain combines TRBV7-6 with TRBJ2-5; D is possibly TRBD2 (6 bases). This CDR3 has 13 amino acids. V lost 4 bases and J lost 5, with 11 bases in between. Per the germline V gene, CDR1 is SGHVS and CDR2 is FNYEAQ. In nucleotides, the CDR3 is TGTGCCAGCAGCTACCCCGCGGGGGAGACCCAGTACTTC. This sequence encodes CASSYPAGETQYF.

This clone was detected once. The chain couples TRBV9 to TRBJ1-3, with D perhaps TRBD1 (6 bases). Trimming shortened V by 3 bases and J by 1 base, and 8 bases separated the two germline ends. The CDR3 has 14 amino acids. From germline, CDR1 is SGDLS and CDR2 YYNGEE. The CDR3 sequence: CASSGGGSGNTIYF. DNA of the CDR3: TGTGCCAGCAGCGGAGGGGGGTCTGGAAACACCATATATTTT.